This is a list of T cell receptor beta chains from one sample in a study of T cell responses to AZD1222 COVID-19 vaccine. Clones were sequenced by immunoSEQ multiplex PCR, and TCRdb holds only the in-frame ones, with some missing. Here the sample spans approximately 100,000 clones, about 83% being singletons. Sequencing used peripheral blood, obtained on day 0 of AZD1222 vaccination. These receptors originate from an adult in good health. CDR3s include the opening cysteine and the closing phenylalanine or tryptophan. Each record gives: clone size, J gene, V gene, D gene, CDR3 protein, CDR3 DNA. The D gene is left open where the match is weak. Clone size, where shown, is once, few, many, or a class for clones that have expanded.

abundance: NA
j_gene: TRBJ1-1
v_gene: TRBV9
d_gene: TRBD1
CDR3aa: CASKGQGASNTEAFF
CDR3nt: TGTGCCAGCAAGGGACAGGGGGCGTCGAACACTGAAGCTTTCTTT

abundance: NA
j_gene: TRBJ2-7
v_gene: TRBV4-3
d_gene: NA
CDR3aa: CASSRIGGYEQYF
CDR3nt: TGCGCCAGCAGCCGCATCGGGGGCTACGAGCAGTACTTC

abundance: few
j_gene: TRBJ2-7
v_gene: TRBV19
d_gene: TRBD2
CDR3aa: CASSIAERGSYEQYF
CDR3nt: TGTGCCAGTAGTATAGCGGAGCGGGGGTCCTACGAGCAGTACTTC

abundance: NA
j_gene: TRBJ2-5
v_gene: TRBV6-6
d_gene: NA
CDR3aa: CASSAQETQYF
CDR3nt: TGTGCCAGCAGCGCCCAAGAGACCCAGTACTTC

abundance: many
j_gene: TRBJ2-5
v_gene: TRBV30
d_gene: NA
CDR3aa: CAWSGVARETQYF
CDR3nt: TGTGCCTGGAGTGGAGTAGCCCGCGAGACCCAGTACTTC

abundance: medium-sized
j_gene: TRBJ1-6
v_gene: TRBV4-3
d_gene: NA
CDR3aa: CASSQAGAASPLHF
CDR3nt: TGCGCCAGCAGCCAAGCAGGCGCCGCTTCACCCCTCCACTTT

abundance: NA
j_gene: TRBJ2-7
v_gene: TRBV24-1
d_gene: NA
CDR3aa: CATSDNRGTVYEQYF
CDR3nt: TGTGCCACCAGTGACAATCGGGGAACAGTATACGAGCAGTACTTC

abundance: NA
j_gene: TRBJ1-2
v_gene: TRBV6-5
d_gene: TRBD1
CDR3aa: CASRGQGMNYGYTF
CDR3nt: TGTGCCAGCAGAGGACAGGGGATGAACTATGGCTACACCTTC

abundance: NA
j_gene: TRBJ2-1
v_gene: TRBV7-9
d_gene: NA
CDR3aa: CASSLAGSYNEQFF
CDR3nt: TGTGCCAGCAGCTTAGCAGGCTCCTACAATGAGCAGTTCTTC

abundance: NA
j_gene: TRBJ1-1
v_gene: TRBV30
d_gene: NA
CDR3aa: CAWTLAGTVDTEAFF
CDR3nt: TGTGCCTGGACTTTGGCAGGGACGGTGGACACTGAAGCTTTCTTT

abundance: NA
j_gene: TRBJ1-2
v_gene: TRBV25-1
d_gene: NA
CDR3aa: CASSETGTYGYTF
CDR3nt: TGTGCCAGCAGCGAGACAGGTACCTATGGCTACACCTTC

abundance: NA
j_gene: TRBJ1-2
v_gene: TRBV5-1
d_gene: TRBD1
CDR3aa: CASSLGSGGDYGYTF
CDR3nt: TGCGCCAGCAGCTTGGGTTCAGGGGGCGACTATGGCTACACCTTC

abundance: NA
j_gene: TRBJ2-7
v_gene: TRBV7-9
d_gene: NA
CDR3aa: CASSLAGVYEQYF
CDR3nt: TGTGCCAGCAGCTTAGCGGGAGTCTACGAGCAGTACTTC

abundance: NA
j_gene: TRBJ1-1
v_gene: TRBV19
d_gene: TRBD1
CDR3aa: CASSPDRVVEAFF
CDR3nt: TGTGCCAGTAGTCCGGACAGGGTCGTCGAAGCTTTCTTT

abundance: NA
j_gene: TRBJ2-1
v_gene: TRBV7-9
d_gene: NA
CDR3aa: CASTTLAGSSYNEQFF
CDR3nt: TGTGCCAGCACCACCCTGGCGGGAAGCTCCTACAATGAGCAGTTCTTC

abundance: NA
j_gene: TRBJ2-3
v_gene: TRBV14
d_gene: TRBD2
CDR3aa: CASSLAGGGTQYF
CDR3nt: TGTGCCAGCAGCTTAGCGGGAGGAGGGACGCAGTATTTT

abundance: NA
j_gene: TRBJ1-2
v_gene: TRBV28
d_gene: TRBD1
CDR3aa: CASRPPPDRGYGYTF
CDR3nt: TGTGCCAGCAGACCTCCCCCGGACAGGGGCTATGGCTACACCTTC

abundance: NA
j_gene: TRBJ2-1
v_gene: TRBV12-3/TRBV12-4
d_gene: NA
CDR3aa: CASSLLRDTEQFF
CDR3nt: TGTGCCAGCAGTTTGTTGAGGGACACTGAGCAGTTCTTC

abundance: NA
j_gene: TRBJ2-7
v_gene: TRBV10-3
d_gene: NA
CDR3aa: CAISDKTTIIEQYF
CDR3nt: TGTGCCATCAGTGATAAGACTACCATCATCGAGCAGTACTTC

abundance: NA
j_gene: TRBJ1-1
v_gene: TRBV30
d_gene: NA
CDR3aa: CAWRGSGTEAFF
CDR3nt: TGTGCCTGGAGAGGGAGTGGCACTGAAGCTTTCTTT

abundance: NA
j_gene: TRBJ1-1
v_gene: TRBV3-1/TRBV3-2
d_gene: NA
CDR3aa: CASSLETEAFF
CDR3nt: TGTGCCAGCAGCCTCGAGACTGAAGCTTTCTTT

abundance: once
j_gene: TRBJ2-7
v_gene: TRBV29-1
d_gene: TRBD2
CDR3aa: CSVAGLAGAEQYF
CDR3nt: TGCAGCGTTGCGGGACTAGCGGGCGCCGAGCAGTACTTC

abundance: NA
j_gene: TRBJ2-1
v_gene: TRBV12-3/TRBV12-4
d_gene: NA
CDR3aa: CASSSGNEQFF
CDR3nt: TGTGCCAGCAGCTCAGGGAATGAGCAGTTCTTC

abundance: NA
j_gene: TRBJ1-1
v_gene: TRBV19
d_gene: TRBD1
CDR3aa: CASSIDRAEDTEAFF
CDR3nt: TGTGCCAGTAGTATTGACAGGGCGGAAGACACTGAAGCTTTCTTT

abundance: NA
j_gene: TRBJ2-1
v_gene: TRBV6-4
d_gene: NA
CDR3aa: CASSDTLSSSYNEQFF
CDR3nt: TGTGCCAGCAGTGACACCCTTTCGAGCTCCTACAATGAGCAGTTCTTC

abundance: NA
j_gene: TRBJ2-5
v_gene: TRBV9
d_gene: NA
CDR3aa: CASSVSGNQETQYF
CDR3nt: TGTGCCAGCAGCGTATCCGGGAACCAAGAGACCCAGTACTTC

abundance: NA
j_gene: TRBJ2-5
v_gene: TRBV18
d_gene: NA
CDR3aa: CASSPTQETQYF
CDR3nt: TGTGCCAGCTCACCGACCCAAGAGACCCAGTACTTC

abundance: NA
j_gene: TRBJ1-1
v_gene: TRBV29-1
d_gene: NA
CDR3aa: CSGGGGDTEAFF
CDR3nt: TGCAGCGGCGGAGGGGGGGACACTGAAGCTTTCTTT

abundance: NA
j_gene: TRBJ2-7
v_gene: TRBV12-3/TRBV12-4
d_gene: NA
CDR3aa: CASSSRAWDEQYF
CDR3nt: TGTGCCAGCAGTTCCCGGGCCTGGGACGAGCAGTACTTC

abundance: once
j_gene: TRBJ1-4
v_gene: TRBV7-3
d_gene: NA
CDR3aa: CASSLGPGEKLFF
CDR3nt: TGTGCCAGCAGCTTAGGACCGGGTGAAAAACTGTTTTTT